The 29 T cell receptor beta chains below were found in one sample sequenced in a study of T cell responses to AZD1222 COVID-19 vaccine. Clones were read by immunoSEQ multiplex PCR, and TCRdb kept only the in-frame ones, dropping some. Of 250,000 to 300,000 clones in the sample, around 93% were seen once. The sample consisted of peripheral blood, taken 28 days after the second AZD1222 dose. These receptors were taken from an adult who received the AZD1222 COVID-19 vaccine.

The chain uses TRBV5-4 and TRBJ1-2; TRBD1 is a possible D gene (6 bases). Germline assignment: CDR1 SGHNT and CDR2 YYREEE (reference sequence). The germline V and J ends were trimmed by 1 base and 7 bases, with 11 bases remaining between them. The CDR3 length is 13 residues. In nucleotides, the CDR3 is TGTGCCAGCAGCTTGACAGGGATAGGTGGCTACACCTTC. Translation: CASSLTGIGGYTF.

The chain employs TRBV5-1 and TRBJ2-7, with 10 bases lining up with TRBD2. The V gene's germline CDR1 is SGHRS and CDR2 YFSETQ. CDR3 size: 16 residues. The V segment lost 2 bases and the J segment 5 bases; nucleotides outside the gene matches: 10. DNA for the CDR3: TGCGCCAGCAGCTTAGGGACTAGCGCAATCTCGAACGAGCAGTACTTC. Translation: CASSLGTSAISNEQYF.

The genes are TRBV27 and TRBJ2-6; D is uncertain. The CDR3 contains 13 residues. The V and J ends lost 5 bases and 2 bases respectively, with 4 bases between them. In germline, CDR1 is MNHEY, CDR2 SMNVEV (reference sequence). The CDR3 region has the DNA TGTGCCAGCAGTCCGACTGGGGCCAACGTCCTGACTTTC. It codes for CASSPTGANVLTF.

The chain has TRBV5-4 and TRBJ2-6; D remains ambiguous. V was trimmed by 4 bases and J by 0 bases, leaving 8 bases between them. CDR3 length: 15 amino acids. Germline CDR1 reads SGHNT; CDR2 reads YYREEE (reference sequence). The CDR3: CASSGGYSGANVLTF. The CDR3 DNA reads TGTGCCAGCAGCGGCGGCTACTCTGGGGCCAACGTCCTGACTTTC.

The CDR3 DNA sequence: TGTGCCAGCAGCTTTGGCTACGAGCAGTACTTC. This codes for CASSFGYEQYF. V gene TRBV5-6 combines with J gene TRBJ2-7; no reliable D call. Looked up from germline, CDR1 is SGHDT and CDR2 is YYEEEE. The CDR3 sequence is 11 residues long. V dropped 2 bases and J dropped 3 bases, with 3 bases sitting between them.

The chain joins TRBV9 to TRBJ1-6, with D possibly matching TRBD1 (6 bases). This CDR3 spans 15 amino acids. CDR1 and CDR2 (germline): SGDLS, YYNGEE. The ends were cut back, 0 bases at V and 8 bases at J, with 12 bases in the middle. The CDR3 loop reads CASSVDGGRHSPLHF. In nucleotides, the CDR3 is TGTGCCAGCAGCGTAGACGGGGGGCGCCATTCACCCCTCCACTTT.

The CDR3, as DNA: TGTGCCAGCAGTGAAGCCGGGACCAGGGGGGGCTATGGCTACACCTTC. Its translation: CASSEAGTRGGYGYTF. The chain links TRBV6-1 to TRBJ1-2; 7 bases are shared with TRBD1. CDR1 is MNHNS, CDR2 SASEGT, per germline. Trimming removed 0 bases from V and 4 bases from J; junction bases left unmatched: 8. CDR3 length equals 16 residues.

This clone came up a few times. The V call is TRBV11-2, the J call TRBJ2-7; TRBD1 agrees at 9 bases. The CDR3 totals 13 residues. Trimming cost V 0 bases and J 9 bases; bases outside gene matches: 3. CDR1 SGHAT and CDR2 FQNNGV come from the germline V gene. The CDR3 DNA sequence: TGTGCCAGCAGCTTAGAGTCGGGACAGGGGCAGTACTTC. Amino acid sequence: CASSLESGQGQYF.

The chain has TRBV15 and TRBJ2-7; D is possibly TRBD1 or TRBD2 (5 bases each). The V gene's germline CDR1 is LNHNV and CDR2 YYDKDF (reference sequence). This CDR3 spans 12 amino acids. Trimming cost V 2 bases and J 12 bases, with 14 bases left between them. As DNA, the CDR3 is TGTGCCACCAGCAGACCCCCGGGACCTCTGTACTTC. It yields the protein CATSRPPGPLYF.

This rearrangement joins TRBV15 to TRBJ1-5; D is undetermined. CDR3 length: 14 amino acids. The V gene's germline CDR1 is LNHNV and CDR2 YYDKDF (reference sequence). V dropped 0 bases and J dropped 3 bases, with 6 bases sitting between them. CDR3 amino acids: CATSRDQVNQPQHF. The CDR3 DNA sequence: TGTGCCACCAGCAGAGATCAGGTCAATCAGCCCCAGCATTTT. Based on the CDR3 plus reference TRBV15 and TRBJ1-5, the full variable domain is DAMVIQNPRYQVTQFGKPVTLSCSQTLNHNVMYWYQQKSSQAPKLLFHYYDKDFNNEADTPDNFQSRRPNTSFCFLDIRSPGLGDTAMYLCATSRDQVNQPQHFGDGTRLSIL.

CDR3 sequence reads: CASSSGYGYTF. The CDR3 nucleotides read TGTGCCAGCAGTAGTGGGTACGGCTACACCTTC. The chain employs TRBV5-6 and TRBJ1-2; D unclear. V gave up 5 bases and J gave up 8 bases, with 10 bases separating them. The germline V gene has CDR1 SGHDT and CDR2 YYEEEE. The CDR3 is made up of 11 amino acids.

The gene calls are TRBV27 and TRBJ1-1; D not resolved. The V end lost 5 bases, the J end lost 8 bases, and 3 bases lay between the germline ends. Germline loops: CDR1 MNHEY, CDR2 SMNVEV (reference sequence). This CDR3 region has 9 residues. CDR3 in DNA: TGTGCCAGCAGTCGGGAAGCTTTCTTT. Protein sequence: CASSREAFF.

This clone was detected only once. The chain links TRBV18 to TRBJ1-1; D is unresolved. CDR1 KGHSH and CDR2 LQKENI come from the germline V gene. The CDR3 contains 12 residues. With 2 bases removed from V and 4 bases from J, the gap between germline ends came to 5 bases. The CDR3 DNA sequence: TGTGCCAGCTCACCAGGGCGCACTGAAGCTTTCTTT. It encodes CASSPGRTEAFF.

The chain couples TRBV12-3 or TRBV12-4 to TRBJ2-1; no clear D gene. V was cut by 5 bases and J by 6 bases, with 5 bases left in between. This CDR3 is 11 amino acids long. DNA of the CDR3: TGTGCCAGCAGTCAAGGCAATGAGCAGTTCTTC. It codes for CASSQGNEQFF.

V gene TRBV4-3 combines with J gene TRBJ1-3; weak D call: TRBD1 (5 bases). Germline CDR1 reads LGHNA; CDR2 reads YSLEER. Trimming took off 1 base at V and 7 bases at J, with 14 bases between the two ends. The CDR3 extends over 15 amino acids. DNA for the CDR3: TGCGCCAGCAGCCAAGGCGGACTCCAGGGTAACACCATATATTTT. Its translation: CASSQGGLQGNTIYF.

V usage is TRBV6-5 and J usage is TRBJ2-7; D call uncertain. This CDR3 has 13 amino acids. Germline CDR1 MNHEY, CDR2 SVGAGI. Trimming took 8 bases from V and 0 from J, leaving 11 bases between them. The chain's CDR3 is CASSRPFSYEQYF. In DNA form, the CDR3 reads TGTGCCAGCTCCCGGCCTTTCTCCTACGAGCAGTACTTC.

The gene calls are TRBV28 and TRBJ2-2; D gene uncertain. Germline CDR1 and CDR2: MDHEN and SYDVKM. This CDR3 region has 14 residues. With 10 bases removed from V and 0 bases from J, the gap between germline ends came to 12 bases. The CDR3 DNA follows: TGTGCCACCAACGGGCAGACGAACACCGGGGAGCTGTTTTTT. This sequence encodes CATNGQTNTGELFF.

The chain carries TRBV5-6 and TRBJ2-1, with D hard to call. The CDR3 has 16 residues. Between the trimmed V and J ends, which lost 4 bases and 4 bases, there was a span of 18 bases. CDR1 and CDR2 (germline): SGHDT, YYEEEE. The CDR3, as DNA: TGTGCCAGCAGCATCTTCGTGGGCGGTTTGTACAATGAGCAGTTCTTC. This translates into CASSIFVGGLYNEQFF.

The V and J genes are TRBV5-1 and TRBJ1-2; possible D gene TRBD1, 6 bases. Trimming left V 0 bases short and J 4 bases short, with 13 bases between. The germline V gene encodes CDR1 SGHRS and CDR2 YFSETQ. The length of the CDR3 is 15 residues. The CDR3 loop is CASSLGGGPSYGYTF. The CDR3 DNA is TGCGCCAGCAGCTTGGGAGGGGGGCCGAGCTATGGCTACACCTTC.

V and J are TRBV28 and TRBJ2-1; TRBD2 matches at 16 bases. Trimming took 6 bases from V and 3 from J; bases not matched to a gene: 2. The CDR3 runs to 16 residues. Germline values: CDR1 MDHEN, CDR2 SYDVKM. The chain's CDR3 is CASRGTSGRGYNEQFF. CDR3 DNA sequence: TGTGCCAGCAGGGGGACTAGCGGGAGGGGCTACAATGAGCAGTTCTTC.

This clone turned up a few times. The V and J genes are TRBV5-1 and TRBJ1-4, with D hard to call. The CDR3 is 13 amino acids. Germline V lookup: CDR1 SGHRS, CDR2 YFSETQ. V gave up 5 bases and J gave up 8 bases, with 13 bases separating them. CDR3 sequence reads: CASSFEVQEKLFF. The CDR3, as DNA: TGCGCCAGCAGTTTTGAAGTTCAGGAAAAACTGTTTTTT.

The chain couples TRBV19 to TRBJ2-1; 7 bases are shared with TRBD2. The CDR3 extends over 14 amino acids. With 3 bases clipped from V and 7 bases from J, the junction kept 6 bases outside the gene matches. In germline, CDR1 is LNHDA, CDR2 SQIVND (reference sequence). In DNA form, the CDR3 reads TGTGCCAGTAGTATGGGGACTATTAGGAATGAGCAGTTCTTC. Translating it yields CASSMGTIRNEQFF.

The CDR3 sequence is CASSQTGTNEKLFF. The CDR3 DNA reads as TGTGCCAGCAGCCAAACAGGGACTAATGAAAAACTGTTTTTT. The chain links TRBV4-2 to TRBJ1-4; tentative D call: TRBD1 (6 bases). Germline V lookup: CDR1 LGHNA, CDR2 YNFKEQ. This CDR3 contains 14 residues. V was shortened by 2 bases and J by 2 bases, with 6 bases between the two germline ends.

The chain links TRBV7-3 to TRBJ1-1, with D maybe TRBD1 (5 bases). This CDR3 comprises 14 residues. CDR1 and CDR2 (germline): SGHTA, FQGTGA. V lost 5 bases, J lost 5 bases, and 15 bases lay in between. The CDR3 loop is CASSPGPGGTEAFF. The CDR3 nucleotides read TGTGCCAGCAGCCCCGGCCCCGGGGGAACTGAAGCTTTCTTT.

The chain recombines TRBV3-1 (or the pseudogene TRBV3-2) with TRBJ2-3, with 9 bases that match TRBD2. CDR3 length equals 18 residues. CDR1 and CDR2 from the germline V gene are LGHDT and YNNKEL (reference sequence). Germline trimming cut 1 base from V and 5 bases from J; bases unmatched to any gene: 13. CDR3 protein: CASSQGLRAGGPKDTQYF. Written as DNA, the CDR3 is TGTGCCAGCAGCCAAGGTCTAAGGGCGGGAGGGCCAAAAGATACGCAGTATTTT.

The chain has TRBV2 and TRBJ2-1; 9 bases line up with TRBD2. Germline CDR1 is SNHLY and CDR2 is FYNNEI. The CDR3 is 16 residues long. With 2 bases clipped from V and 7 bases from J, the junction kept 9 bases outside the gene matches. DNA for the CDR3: TGTGCCAGCAGTGAATTTGGCGGGGGGGTTCGGAATGAGCAGTTCTTC. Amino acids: CASSEFGGGVRNEQFF.

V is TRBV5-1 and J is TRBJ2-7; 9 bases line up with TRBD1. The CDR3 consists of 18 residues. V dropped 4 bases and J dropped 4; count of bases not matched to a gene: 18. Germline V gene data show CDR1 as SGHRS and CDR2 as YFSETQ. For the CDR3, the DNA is TGCGCCAGCAGCACCCCGGTTTTTCCAGGGACAGGGAGGTACGAGCAGTACTTC. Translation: CASSTPVFPGTGRYEQYF. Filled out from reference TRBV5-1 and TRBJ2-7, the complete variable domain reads KAGVTQTPRYLIKTRGQQVTLSCSPISGHRSVSWYQQTPGQGLQFLFEYFSETQRNKGNFPGRFSGRQFSNSRSEMNVSTLELGDSALYLCASSTPVFPGTGRYEQYFGPGTRLTVT.

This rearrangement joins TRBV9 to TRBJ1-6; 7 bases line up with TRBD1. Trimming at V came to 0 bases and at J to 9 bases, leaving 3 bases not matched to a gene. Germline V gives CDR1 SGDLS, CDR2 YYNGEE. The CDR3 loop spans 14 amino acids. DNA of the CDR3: TGTGCCAGCAGCGTAGGACAGGGAAGTTCACCCCTCCACTTT. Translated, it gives CASSVGQGSSPLHF. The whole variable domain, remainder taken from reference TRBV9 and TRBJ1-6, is DSGVTQTPKHLITATGQRVTLRCSPRSGDLSVYWYQQSLDQGLQFLIQYYNGEERAKGNILERFSAQQFPDLHSELNLSSLELGDSALYFCASSVGQGSSPLHFGNGTRLTVT.

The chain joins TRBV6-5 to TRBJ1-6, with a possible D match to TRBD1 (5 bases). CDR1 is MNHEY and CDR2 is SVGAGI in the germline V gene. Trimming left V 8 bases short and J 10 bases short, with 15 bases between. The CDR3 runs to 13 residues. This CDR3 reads CASRQGGRSPLHF. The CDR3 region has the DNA TGTGCCAGCCGCCAGGGTGGAAGATCACCCCTCCACTTT.